This T cell receptor (beta chain) was identified during a study of OX40 agonist ivuxolimab in advanced cancers. Some background on the complete study: The costimulatory receptor OX40 (CD134) was targeted by ivuxolimab, a fully human IgG2 agonistic monoclonal antibody. Intravenous ivuxolimab was administered to patients every 2 weeks at six dose levels: 0.01, 0.1, 0.3, 1.5, 3 and 10 mg/kg. Among the 52 dose-escalation patients, approximately 20 had hepatocellular carcinoma, around 15 melanoma, 9 renal cell carcinoma and 9 head and neck cancer. A male proportion of roughly 85% and a mean age of 60 years, ranging from roughly 20 to 80, were recorded for the dose-escalation cohort. Prior anti-PD-1, anti-PD-L1 or anti-CTLA-4 therapy was permitted, and approximately 40% of dose-escalation patients had received checkpoint inhibitors. Partial responses were achieved by three dose-escalation patients, of whom one had hepatocellular carcinoma and two had cutaneous melanoma. The point of sequencing TCRbeta in the periphery was to test whether ivuxolimab changed TCR sequence diversity and drove clonal T-cell expansion. The paper covers the monotherapy dose-escalation part of the phase I ivuxolimab trial, which included N ≈ 57 patients. Paper-wide results and their limitations: In the 0.1-3.0 mg/kg groups, partial responders were among the patients with the lowest normalized peripheral clonal expansion, particularly in CD8+ T cells. At doses from 0.1 to 3.0 mg/kg, clonal expansion was seen in both CD4+ and CD8+ blood T cells between baseline and week 6. On average, CD8+ T cells showed more expanded clones than CD4+ T cells after ivuxolimab. Low levels of normalized T-cell clonal expansion were also seen in some nonresponding patients. Which antigens the clonally expanded peripheral T cells were specific for was not determined.

The CDR3 contains 13 residues, cysteine and phenylalanine counted. The CDR3 DNA has 39 bases and is translated from base 1. V trim: 6 bases; J trim: 10 bases; unmatched bases: 8. According to the germline V gene, CDR1 reads MNHEY and CDR2 reads SVGAGI. Genomic DNA was extracted from sorted cells for sequencing of the TCRbeta CDR3 region. The immunoSEQ Assay was used to sequence the TCRbeta CDR3 regions. TCRdb obtained this table from immuneACCESS and retained in-frame rearrangements with V and J assigned. These tables miss some clones; where compared with another copy, unresolved V genes account for less than half of the shortfall, and the remainder is unexplained. This sample lists about 64,000 clones; around four fifths were detected once. Approximately 2.2% of the sample is in the top ten clones. A remark on this clone: The antigen it binds to is not known. No clone much larger than this one lies a single base away; base qualities are absent.

Patients with a history of autoimmune disease or receiving systemic immunosuppression were excluded from the trial. Peripheral blood for TCR sequencing was collected from all dose cohorts at baseline, on cycle 4 day 1, and on cycle 7 day 1. Samples came from an open-label, multicenter, first-in-human phase I dose-escalation trial of ivuxolimab. Adults with locally advanced or metastatic melanoma, renal cell, hepatocellular, or head and neck squamous cell carcinoma were enrolled in the trial. Before TCR sequencing, CD4+ and CD8+ T cells were separately sorted from peripheral blood. The TCR sequence derives from an adult with an advanced solid tumor such as melanoma, head and neck, liver or kidney cancer. The sample here was CD4+ or CD8+ T cells sorted from blood, taken in a trial of the OX40 agonist ivuxolimab. The chain is assembled from TRBV6-5 and TRBJ1-5, with 8 central nucleotides matching TRBD1. The CDR3 protein sequence reads: CASSQDRGRPQHF. The nucleotide sequence is given as TGTGCCAGCAGCCAAGACAGGGGCCGACCCCAGCATTTT.